The next 5 T cell receptor beta chains were all read from a single sample in a study of identifying expanded T cells in peripheral blood. Sequencing was performed with immunoSEQ multiplex PCR; in TCRdb, only in-frame clones are kept and a portion is missing. The sample includes some 93,000 clones, nearly 90% of them seen just once. The sample was blood. The receptor source for this set is a person aged 18-69 years in good health.

The chain couples TRBV5-4 to TRBJ1-2; D may be TRBD1 (6 bases). CDR3 length equals 14 residues. V was clipped by 1 base and J by 7 bases, with 14 bases between them. Looked up from germline, CDR1 is SGHNT and CDR2 is YYREEE (reference sequence). CDR3 amino acids: CASSLISGEGGYTF. The CDR3 DNA sequence: TGTGCCAGCAGCTTGATTTCAGGGGAGGGTGGCTACACCTTC. Variable domain in full (rest from reference TRBV5-4 and TRBJ1-2): ETGVTQSPTHLIKTRGQQVTLRCSSQSGHNTVSWYQQALGQGPQFIFQYYREEENGRGNFPPRFSGLQFPNYSSELNVNALELDDSALYLCASSLISGEGGYTFGSGTRLTVV.

The gene calls are TRBV6-5 and TRBJ1-2; TRBD1 matches 9 bases. The CDR3 contains 15 residues. After removal of 4 bases from V and 4 bases from J, the junction contained 7 bases not matched to a gene. From germline, CDR1 is MNHEY and CDR2 SVGAGI. CDR3 sequence reads: CASSSGTGIVYGYTF. The DNA of the CDR3 is TGTGCCAGCAGTTCCGGGACAGGGATTGTCTATGGCTACACCTTC.

This clone was recorded only once. CDR3 residues: CASSPAATGYEQYF. In DNA form, the CDR3 reads TGTGCCAGCAGCCCCGCCGCAACGGGCTACGAGCAGTACTTC. The rearrangement uses TRBV9 and TRBJ2-7, with D unresolved. The germline gives CDR1 SGDLS, CDR2 YYNGEE. This CDR3 has 14 residues. V shed 4 bases and J shed 3 bases, with 14 bases lying between them.

The chain employs TRBV19 and TRBJ1-5; no definite D call. Looked up from germline, CDR1 is LNHDA and CDR2 is SQIVND (reference sequence). Trimming cost V 4 bases and J 3 bases, with 10 bases left between them. CDR3 size: 14 residues. The CDR3 here is CASSTRGLNQPQHF. The CDR3 nucleotides read TGTGCCAGTAGTACTCGCGGTCTCAATCAGCCCCAGCATTTT.

The J gene is TRBJ2-1, the V gene TRBV14, with D perhaps TRBD1 or TRBD2 (5 bases each). V shed 2 bases and J shed 5 bases, with 13 bases lying between them. The CDR3 extends over 15 amino acids. The germline CDR1 and CDR2 sequences are SGHDN and FVKESK. CDR3 protein: CASSQLRGHNNEQFF. CDR3 sequence (DNA): TGTGCCAGCAGCCAATTGAGGGGCCATAACAATGAGCAGTTCTTC.